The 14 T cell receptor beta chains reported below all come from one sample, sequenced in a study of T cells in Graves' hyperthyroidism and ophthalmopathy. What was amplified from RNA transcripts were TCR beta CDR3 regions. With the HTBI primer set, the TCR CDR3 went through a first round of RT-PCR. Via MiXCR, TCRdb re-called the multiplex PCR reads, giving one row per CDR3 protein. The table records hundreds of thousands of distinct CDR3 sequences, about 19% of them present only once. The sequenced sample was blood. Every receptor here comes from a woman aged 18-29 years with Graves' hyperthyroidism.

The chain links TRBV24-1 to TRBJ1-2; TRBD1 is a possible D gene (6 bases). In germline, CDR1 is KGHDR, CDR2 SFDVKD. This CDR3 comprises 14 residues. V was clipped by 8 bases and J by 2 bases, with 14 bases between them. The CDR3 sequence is CATINIRGNYGYTF. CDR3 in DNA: TGTGCCACCATCAACATCAGGGGAAACTATGGCTACACCTTC.

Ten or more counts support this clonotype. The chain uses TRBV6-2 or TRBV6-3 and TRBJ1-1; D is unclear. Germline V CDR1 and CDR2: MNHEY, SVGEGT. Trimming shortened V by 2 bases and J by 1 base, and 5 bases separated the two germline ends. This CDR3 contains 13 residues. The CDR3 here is CASSYRWNTEAFF. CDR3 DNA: TGTGCCAGCAGTTACAGGTGGAACACTGAAGCTTTCTTT.

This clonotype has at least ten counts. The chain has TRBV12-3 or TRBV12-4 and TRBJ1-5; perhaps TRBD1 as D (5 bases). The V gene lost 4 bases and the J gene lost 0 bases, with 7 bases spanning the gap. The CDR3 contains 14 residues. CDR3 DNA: TGTGCCAGCAGTTGGGGGGGTAGCAATCAGCCCCAGCATTTT. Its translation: CASSWGGSNQPQHF.

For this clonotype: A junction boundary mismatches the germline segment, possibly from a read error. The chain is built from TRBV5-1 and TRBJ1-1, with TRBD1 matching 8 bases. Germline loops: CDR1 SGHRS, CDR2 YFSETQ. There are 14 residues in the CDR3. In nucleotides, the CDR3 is TGCGCCATCAGCTGGACAGGGATGAACACTGAAGCTTTCTTT. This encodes CAISWTGMNTEAFF.

The CDR3, as DNA: TGTGCCAGCAGCTTGGCCGGGACAGGGGCCTATGGCTACACCTTC. This encodes CASSLAGTGAYGYTF. The chain has TRBV5-4 and TRBJ1-2, with 10 bases that match TRBD1. V dropped 0 bases and J dropped 4; count of bases not matched to a gene: 3. Germline CDR1 SGHNT, CDR2 YYREEE (reference sequence). This CDR3 spans 15 amino acids.

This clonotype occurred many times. The CDR3 nucleotides are TGTGCCAGCAGTTTATACTCTAGCGGGGGGGCCGTGAGGCAGTACTTC. Amino acids: CASSLYSSGGAVRQYF. The chain uses TRBV28 and TRBJ2-7; TRBD2 aligns across 12 bases. Germline-derived CDR1 and CDR2 are MDHEN and SYDVKM. V trimming: 1 base; J trimming: 9 bases; junction bases outside the gene matches: 10. The CDR3 length is 16 residues. The complete variable domain, with remaining parts taken from reference TRBV28 and TRBJ2-7, reads DVKVTQSSRYLVKRTGEKVFLECVQDMDHENMFWYRQDPGLGLRLIYFSYDVKMKEKGDIPEGYSVSREKKERFSLILESASTNQTSMYLCASSLYSSGGAVRQYFGPGTRLTVT.

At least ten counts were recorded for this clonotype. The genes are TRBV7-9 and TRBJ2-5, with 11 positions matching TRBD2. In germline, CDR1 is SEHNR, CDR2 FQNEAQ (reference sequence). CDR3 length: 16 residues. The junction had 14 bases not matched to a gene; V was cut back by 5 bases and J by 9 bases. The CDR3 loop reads CASSPTTSGAAGSQYF. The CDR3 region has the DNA TGTGCCAGCAGCCCAACGACTAGCGGGGCAGCGGGGTCCCAGTACTTC.

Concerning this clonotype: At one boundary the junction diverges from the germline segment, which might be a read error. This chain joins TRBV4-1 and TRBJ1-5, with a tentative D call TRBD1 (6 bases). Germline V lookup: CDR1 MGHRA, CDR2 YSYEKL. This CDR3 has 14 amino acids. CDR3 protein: CASSPGAAVEPLHF. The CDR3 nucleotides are TGTGCCAGCAGCCCGGGGGCGGCCGTTGAGCCCCTGCATTTT.

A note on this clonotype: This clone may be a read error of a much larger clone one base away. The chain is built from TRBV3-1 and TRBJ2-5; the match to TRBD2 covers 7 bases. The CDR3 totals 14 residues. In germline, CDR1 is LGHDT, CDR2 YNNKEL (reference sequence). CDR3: CASSTGGLRETQCF. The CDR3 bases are TGTGCCAGCAGCACGGGGGGACTGAGGGAGACCCAGTGCTTC.

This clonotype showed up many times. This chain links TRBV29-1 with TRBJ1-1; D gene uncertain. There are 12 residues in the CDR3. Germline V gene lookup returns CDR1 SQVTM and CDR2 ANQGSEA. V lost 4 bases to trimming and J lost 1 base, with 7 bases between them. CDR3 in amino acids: CSVAFRNTEAFF. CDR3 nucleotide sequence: TGCAGCGTTGCCTTCCGGAACACTGAAGCTTTCTTT.

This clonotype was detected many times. CDR3 sequence reads: CSAEGTVEETQYF. The CDR3 DNA sequence: TGCAGTGCCGAAGGGACGGTTGAAGAGACCCAGTACTTC. The chain has TRBV20-1 and TRBJ2-5; perhaps D is TRBD1 or TRBD2 (5 bases each). Trimming pared 6 bases from V and 3 bases from J, leaving 14 bases between. Germline V gene sequence: CDR1 DFQATT, CDR2 SNEGSKA (reference sequence). There are 13 residues in the CDR3.

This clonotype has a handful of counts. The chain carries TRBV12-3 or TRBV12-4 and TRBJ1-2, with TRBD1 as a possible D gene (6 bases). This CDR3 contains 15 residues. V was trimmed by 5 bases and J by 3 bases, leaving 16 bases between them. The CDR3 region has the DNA TGTGCCAGCAGTGGTGGACAGACTTATTACTATGGCTACACCTTC. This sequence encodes CASSGGQTYYYGYTF.

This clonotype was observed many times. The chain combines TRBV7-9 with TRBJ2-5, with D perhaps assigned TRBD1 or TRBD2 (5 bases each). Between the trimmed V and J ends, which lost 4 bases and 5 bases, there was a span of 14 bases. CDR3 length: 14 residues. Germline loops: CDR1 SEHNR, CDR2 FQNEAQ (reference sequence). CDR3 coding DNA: TGTGCCAGCAGCTATAACCATTGGGGGGAGACCCAGTACTTC. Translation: CASSYNHWGETQYF.

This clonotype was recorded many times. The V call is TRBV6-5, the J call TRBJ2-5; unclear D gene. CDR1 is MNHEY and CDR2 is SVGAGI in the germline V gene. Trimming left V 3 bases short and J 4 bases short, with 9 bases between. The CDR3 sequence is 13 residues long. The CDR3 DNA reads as TGTGCCAGCAGTTATGGTTCTCTAGAGACCCAGTACTTC. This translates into CASSYGSLETQYF.